Each of the 28 T cell receptor beta chains below was sequenced from the same sample in a study of graft-versus-host responses after intestinal transplantation. These receptors have no identified antigens. Assay used: immunoSEQ multiplex PCR; TCRdb lists only in-frame clones, some missing. The table has more than 95,000 clones, about nine tenths seen once. This material consisted of unstimulated CD4+ T cells sorted from spleen or lymph node cells, taken before intestinal transplant. Every receptor here comes from a human donor who received an intestinal transplant.

This chain joins TRBV10-2 and TRBJ1-3; TRBD1 might be the D (5 bases). V lost 0 bases and J lost 2, with 5 bases in between. Germline assignment: CDR1 WSHSY and CDR2 SAAADI. This CDR3 contains 14 residues. The CDR3 region is CASSESGAGNTIYF. The CDR3 region has the DNA TGCGCCAGCAGTGAGTCAGGGGCTGGAAACACCATATATTTT.

The V call is TRBV5-1, the J call TRBJ2-5, with 8 nucleotides matching TRBD2. From germline, CDR1 is SGHRS and CDR2 YFSETQ. This CDR3 has 16 amino acids. V shed 0 bases, J shed 5 bases, and the junction held 9 bases outside the gene matches. CDR3 sequence (DNA): TGCGCCAGCAGCTTGGAGGGGACTAGGGTAGGGGAGACCCAGTACTTC. Its translation is CASSLEGTRVGETQYF.

Points on this clone: At one end the junction does not follow the germline gene, possibly because of a read error. The gene calls are TRBV6-6 and TRBJ2-2; TRBD1 is a possible D gene (6 bases). This CDR3 has 15 amino acids. In germline, CDR1 is MNHNY, CDR2 SVGAGI (reference sequence). CDR3 in amino acids: CTSRKIQGNTGELFF. CDR3 coding DNA: TGTACCAGCAGGAAAATACAGGGGAACACCGGGGAGCTGTTTTTT.

The chain uses TRBV30 and TRBJ1-5; D is undetermined. Trimming took off 2 bases at V and 4 bases at J, with 15 bases between the two ends. This CDR3 region has 15 residues. Germline V gene sequence: CDR1 GTSNPN, CDR2 SVGIG (reference sequence). The chain's CDR3 is CAWSRQGSGNQPQHF. The CDR3 DNA is TGTGCCTGGAGTCGACAAGGGTCGGGAAATCAGCCCCAGCATTTT. The complete variable domain, with remaining parts taken from reference TRBV30 and TRBJ1-5, reads SQTIHQWPATLVQPVGSPLSLECTVEGTSNPNLYWYRQAAGRGLQLLFYSVGIGQISSEVPQNLSASRPQDRQFILSSKKLLLSDSGFYLCAWSRQGSGNQPQHFGDGTRLSIL.

The chain is built from TRBV4-1 and TRBJ1-6; perhaps TRBD1 as D (5 bases). The CDR3 is 16 amino acids. V lost 3 bases and J lost 11, with 20 bases in between. Germline assignment: CDR1 MGHRA and CDR2 YSYEKL. CDR3 bases: TGCGCCAGCAGCCACCGCTATGGGGGGAGTGAGCCACCCCTCCACTTT. Encoded protein: CASSHRYGGSEPPLHF.

This sequence joins TRBV6-6 and TRBJ1-2; D is possibly TRBD1 (6 bases). CDR1 is MNHNY and CDR2 is SVGAGI in the germline V gene (reference sequence). CDR3 size: 13 residues. The ends were cut back, 10 bases at V and 3 bases at J, with 15 bases in the middle. The CDR3: CATSDRKHYGYTF. CDR3 sequence (DNA): TGTGCCACCTCGGACAGAAAACACTATGGCTACACCTTC.

This clone has just a few counts. The chain carries TRBV4-2 and TRBJ2-5; 9 bases fit TRBD1. V was pared by 4 bases and J by 1 base, with 7 bases of the junction left unmatched. Per the germline V gene, CDR1 is LGHNA and CDR2 is YNFKEQ. This CDR3 contains 16 residues. CDR3: CASSPWSDRGQETQYF. The CDR3 DNA reads TGTGCCAGCAGCCCGTGGTCGGACAGGGGCCAAGAGACCCAGTACTTC.

The chain is built from TRBV18 and TRBJ2-1, with 7 bases that match TRBD2. The V segment lost 2 bases and the J segment 2 bases; nucleotides outside the gene matches: 9. The germline V gene encodes CDR1 KGHSH and CDR2 LQKENI. This CDR3 has 17 residues. Written as DNA, the CDR3 is TGTGCCAGCTCACCAGCTCTCGTAGCGGGTACCTACAATGAGCAGTTCTTC. Translated: CASSPALVAGTYNEQFF.

The chain links TRBV11-2 to TRBJ2-7; 13 bases are a match to TRBD2. Trimming took 5 bases from V and 0 from J; bases not matched to a gene: 4. Germline CDR1 and CDR2: SGHAT and FQNNGV. The CDR3 has 16 residues. Here the CDR3 reads CASSVRLAGGSYEQYF. The DNA for the CDR3 is TGTGCCAGCAGCGTCCGACTAGCGGGGGGCTCCTACGAGCAGTACTTC.

This clone has only one observation. The V and J genes are TRBV27 and TRBJ2-7; 10 nucleotides line up with TRBD2. J gave up 2 bases and V 9 bases, and 13 bases lay outside the gene matches. The CDR3 has 16 residues. Germline V lookup: CDR1 MNHEY, CDR2 SMNVEV (reference sequence). The CDR3 loop is CASPNGGAGGPYEQYF. The CDR3 region has the DNA TGTGCCAGTCCGAACGGAGGAGCGGGAGGGCCCTACGAGCAGTACTTC.

The rearrangement joins TRBV28 to TRBJ2-1; 8 nucleotides match TRBD2. CDR1 is MDHEN, CDR2 SYDVKM, per germline. After removal of 4 bases from V and 8 bases from J, the junction contained 10 bases not matched to a gene. This CDR3 contains 15 residues. In DNA, the CDR3 is TGTGCCAGCAGTTCAGCGGGAGCGGTTCGCGATGAGCAGTTCTTC. It yields the protein CASSSAGAVRDEQFF.

This clone was observed a few times. The chain has TRBV5-6 and TRBJ1-2; D is undetermined. This CDR3 spans 15 amino acids. Germline V gene sequence: CDR1 SGHDT, CDR2 YYEEEE. Trimming cost V 2 bases and J 0 bases, with 11 bases left between them. The CDR3 here is CASSFRGTANYGYTF. The DNA of the CDR3 is TGTGCCAGCAGCTTCCGTGGTACAGCTAACTATGGCTACACCTTC. Full variable domain (missing parts from reference TRBV5-6 and TRBJ1-2): DAGVTQSPTHLIKTRGQQVTLRCSPKSGHDTVSWYQQALGQGPQFIFQYYEEEERQRGNFPDRFSGHQFPNYSSELNVNALLLGDSALYLCASSFRGTANYGYTFGSGTRLTVV.

The chain combines TRBV2 with TRBJ2-1; D is uncertain. CDR1 and CDR2 from the germline V gene are SNHLY and FYNNEI. The CDR3 covers 12 residues. Trimming cost V 3 bases and J 4 bases, with 4 bases left between them. The CDR3 DNA reads TGTGCCAGCAGTGACCGGTACAATGAGCAGTTCTTC. Translating it yields CASSDRYNEQFF.

The chain joins TRBV5-1 to TRBJ2-3; 7 bases fit TRBD2. The CDR3 is 16 amino acids. The J segment lost 2 bases and the V segment lost 0 bases, leaving 6 bases of the junction unmatched. Germline CDR1 SGHRS, CDR2 YFSETQ. CDR3 nucleotide sequence: TGCGCCAGCAGCTTGGGAGGGAGGGTCATCACAGATACGCAGTATTTT. Its protein product is CASSLGGRVITDTQYF.

The chain recombines TRBV12-5 with TRBJ1-2, with D possibly matching TRBD1 (6 bases). Germline V CDR1 and CDR2: LGHNT, FRNRAP. The CDR3 totals 13 residues. Trimming removed 0 bases from V and 7 bases from J, with 9 bases in between. This CDR3 reads CASGLVDRSGYTF. Here the CDR3 DNA reads TGTGCTAGTGGTTTGGTGGACAGATCTGGCTACACCTTC.

The V and J genes are TRBV27 and TRBJ2-2; D might be TRBD2 (5 bases). V was trimmed by 9 bases and J by 0 bases, leaving 20 bases between them. Looked up from germline, CDR1 is MNHEY and CDR2 is SMNVEV (reference sequence). CDR3 length: 17 residues. The DNA for the CDR3 is TGTGCCAGGGGGATTGGGTGGGAGCCAACGAACACCGGGGAGCTGTTTTTT. This encodes CARGIGWEPTNTGELFF.

J is TRBJ2-2 and V is TRBV12-5; a weak D match, TRBD2 (5 bases). Trimming cost V 0 bases and J 5 bases, with 16 bases left between them. Germline CDR1 is LGHNT and CDR2 is FRNRAP. The CDR3 runs 17 residues. The CDR3 reads CASGLVARAGQTGELFF. The CDR3 region has the DNA TGTGCTAGTGGTTTGGTGGCGCGGGCGGGTCAGACCGGGGAGCTGTTTTTT.

The chain is built from TRBV10-3 and TRBJ2-2, with 7 bases that match TRBD2. V lost 11 bases, J lost 5 bases, and 11 bases stayed unmatched. The germline V gene has CDR1 ENHRY and CDR2 SYGVKD. The CDR3 runs 14 residues. In nucleotides, the CDR3 is TGTGCCCTTCGTCGTGGTAGCGGGACCGGGGAGCTGTTTTTT. It codes for CALRRGSGTGELFF.

The rearrangement links TRBV4-1 to TRBJ2-7, with TRBD2 matching 10 bases. The J segment lost 9 bases and the V segment lost 1 base, leaving 18 bases of the junction unmatched. CDR1 is MGHRA, CDR2 YSYEKL, per germline. This CDR3 has 18 amino acids. CDR3 DNA sequence: TGCGCCAGCAGCCAAGTTCGGACTAGCGGATACTCATACGATGGGCAGTACTTC. Its protein product is CASSQVRTSGYSYDGQYF.

J is TRBJ2-3 and V is TRBV2, with D possibly being TRBD2 (5 bases). The CDR3 is 12 amino acids. The ends were cut back, 5 bases at V and 8 bases at J, with 11 bases in the middle. Germline-derived CDR1 and CDR2 are SNHLY and FYNNEI. The CDR3 DNA reads TGTGCCAGCAGTAAACTAGAGGCTACGCAGTATTTT. Translating it yields CASSKLEATQYF. The variable domain in full, with the rest retrieved from reference TRBV2 and TRBJ2-3, is EPEVTQTPSHQVTQMGQEVILRCVPISNHLYFYWYRQILGQKVEFLVSFYNNEISEKSEIFDDQFSVERPDGSNFTLKIRSTKLEDSAMYFCASSKLEATQYFGPGTRLTVL.

The rearrangement links TRBV30 to TRBJ1-4; 9 bases are a match to TRBD1. In germline, CDR1 is GTSNPN, CDR2 SVGIG (reference sequence). J lost 8 bases, V lost 3 bases, and 7 bases had no gene match. The CDR3 has 14 residues. CDR3 coding DNA: TGTGCCTGGAGCACCGGGACAGGGAGCGAAAAACTGTTTTTT. Its protein product is CAWSTGTGSEKLFF.

The chain links TRBV19 to TRBJ2-6, with D unclear. The V gene lost 8 bases and the J gene lost 3 bases, with 5 bases spanning the gap. Germline V gene lookup returns CDR1 LNHDA and CDR2 SQIVND (reference sequence). This CDR3 is 12 amino acids long. CDR3 region: CASSSGANVLTF. CDR3 DNA: TGTGCCAGTTCGAGTGGGGCCAACGTCCTGACTTTC.

The V gene is TRBV6-5, the J gene TRBJ1-2; 7 bases agree with TRBD1. Germline V gives CDR1 MNHEY, CDR2 SVGAGI. With V trimmed by 6 bases and J by 12 bases, 16 bases remained unmatched. This CDR3 comprises 14 residues. The CDR3 reads CASRRQQTGKLDTF. CDR3 DNA: TGTGCCAGCAGACGACAACAGACAGGGAAGTTAGACACCTTC.

The chain has TRBV7-8 and TRBJ1-1, with a tentative D call TRBD1 (5 bases). Trimming cost V 5 bases and J 1 base, with 8 bases left between them. The germline gives CDR1 SGHVS, CDR2 FQNEAQ. This CDR3 region has 13 residues. Here the CDR3 reads CASSPTANTEAFF. The DNA for the CDR3 is TGTGCCAGCAGCCCGACAGCGAACACTGAAGCTTTCTTT.

The chain uses TRBV14 and TRBJ1-2; 9 nucleotides line up with TRBD1. Trimming removed 4 bases from V and 8 bases from J; junction bases left unmatched: 5. The CDR3 spans 13 residues. Germline CDR1 is SGHDN and CDR2 is FVKESK. CDR3 in DNA: TGTGCCAGCAGCCTAGGGACAGGGTACGGCTACACCTTC. It is translated as CASSLGTGYGYTF.

The rearrangement uses TRBV7-2 and TRBJ2-2; 12 bases align to TRBD2. The germline V gene encodes CDR1 SGHTA and CDR2 FQGNSA. The V segment lost 0 bases and the J segment 7 bases; nucleotides outside the gene matches: 9. This CDR3 is 18 amino acids long. In nucleotides, the CDR3 is TGTGCCAGCAGCTTAGCGGCTAGCGGGGGGGCCGGTCGCGGGGAGCTGTTTTTT. Translation gives CASSLAASGGAGRGELFF.

This rearrangement joins TRBV4-1 to TRBJ1-2; D uncertain. CDR3 length: 14 residues. Germline V lookup: CDR1 MGHRA, CDR2 YSYEKL. Trimming shortened V by 4 bases and J by 4 bases, and 13 bases separated the two germline ends. The CDR3 DNA sequence: TGCGCCAGCAGCCCCGGTAGTGGGCGCTATGGCTACACCTTC. Translation: CASSPGSGRYGYTF.

The rearrangement joins TRBV10-3 to TRBJ1-1; the D is unclear. This CDR3 comprises 16 residues. Trimming left V 6 bases short and J 0 bases short, with 17 bases between. Germline V lookup: CDR1 ENHRY, CDR2 SYGVKD. CDR3 DNA: TGTGCCATCAGGCAGGATCCCTCTCTCATGAACACTGAAGCTTTCTTT. Translating it yields CAIRQDPSLMNTEAFF.